This TCR beta chain originates from a study of beta chain features in type 1 diabetes. Study-wide results and limits: Insertions at VDJ junctions were less frequent in type 1 diabetes patients. These patients also deleted more nucleotides at the same junctions. Any HLA-type effect on TCRB rearrangement remained unresolved here. Within each of all four CD4+ subsets, Type 1 diabetes patients had TCRB CDR3s that were moderately but significantly shorter. Shorter templates might be favored by PCR, equally in patients and controls.

Per germline, CDR1 SGDLS and CDR2 YYNGEE. Trimming shortened V by 3 bases and J by 2 bases, and 12 bases separated the two germline ends. The CDR3 extends over 15 amino acids. Every isolated RNA sample was fully reverse transcribed, so sequencing captured expressed TCRB transcripts. Libraries were prepared by immunoSEQ multiplex PCR; TCRdb keeps only in-frame clonotypes and omits some of them. This table holds 300,000 or so clones, around 9.7% found once. In its sample, this clone was seen a few times. Its antigen is unidentified. Naive, central memory, regulatory and stem cell-like memory cells within the CD4+ compartment were sorted using CD45RO/CCR7/CD25/CD127/CD95/CD27.

The rearrangement uses TRBV9 and TRBJ2-1; no clear D gene. This receptor was identified in a man younger than 45 with type 1 diabetes. The sequenced sample consisted of central memory CD4+ T cells from blood. The chain's CDR3 is CASSAATWTYNEQFF. The CDR3 DNA reads TGTGCCAGCAGCGCCGCGACGTGGACCTACAATGAGCAGTTCTTC.